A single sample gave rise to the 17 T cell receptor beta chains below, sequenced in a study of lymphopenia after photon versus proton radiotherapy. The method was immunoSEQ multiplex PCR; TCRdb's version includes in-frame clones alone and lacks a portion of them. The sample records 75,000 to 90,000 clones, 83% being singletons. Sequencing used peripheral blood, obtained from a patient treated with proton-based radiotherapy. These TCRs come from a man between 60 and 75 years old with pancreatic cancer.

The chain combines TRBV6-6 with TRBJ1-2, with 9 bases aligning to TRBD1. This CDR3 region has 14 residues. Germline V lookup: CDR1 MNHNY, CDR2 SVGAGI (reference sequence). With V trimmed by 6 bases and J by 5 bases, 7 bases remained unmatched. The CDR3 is CASSGLGTGYGYTF. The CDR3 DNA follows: TGTGCCAGCAGCGGGCTTGGGACAGGGTATGGCTACACCTTC.

CDR3 DNA: TGTGCCAGCAGCTTAGCGGAGGGAGGGAACACCGGGGAGCTGTTTTTT. It translates to CASSLAEGGNTGELFF. This chain links TRBV7-2 with TRBJ2-2; a weak D match, TRBD2 (6 bases). CDR1 SGHTA and CDR2 FQGNSA come from the germline V gene. The CDR3 consists of 16 residues. V was clipped by 0 bases and J by 1 base, with 9 bases between them.

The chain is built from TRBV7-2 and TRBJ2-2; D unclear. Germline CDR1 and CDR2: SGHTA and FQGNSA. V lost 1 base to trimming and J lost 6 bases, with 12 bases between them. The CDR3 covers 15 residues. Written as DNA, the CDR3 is TGTGCCAGCAGCTTAGAAGTCGGAACCGCCGGGGAGCTGTTTTTT. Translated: CASSLEVGTAGELFF.

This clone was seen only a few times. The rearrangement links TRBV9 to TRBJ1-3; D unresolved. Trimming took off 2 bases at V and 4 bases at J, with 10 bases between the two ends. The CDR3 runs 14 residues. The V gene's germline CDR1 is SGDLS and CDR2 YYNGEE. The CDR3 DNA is TGTGCCAGCAGCGTGCAAAGTACGGGAAACACCATATATTTT. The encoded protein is CASSVQSTGNTIYF.

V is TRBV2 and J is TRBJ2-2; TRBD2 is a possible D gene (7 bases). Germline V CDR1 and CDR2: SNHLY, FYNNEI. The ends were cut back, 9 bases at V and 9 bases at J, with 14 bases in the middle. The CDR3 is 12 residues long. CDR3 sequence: CASRGGDWELFF. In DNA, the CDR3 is TGTGCCAGTCGCGGGGGCGACTGGGAGCTGTTTTTT.

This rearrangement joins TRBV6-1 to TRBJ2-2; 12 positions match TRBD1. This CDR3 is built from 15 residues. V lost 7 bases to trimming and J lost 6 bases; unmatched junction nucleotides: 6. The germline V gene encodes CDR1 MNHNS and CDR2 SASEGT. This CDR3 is CASIRDRGPAGELFF. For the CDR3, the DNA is TGTGCCAGCATCCGGGACAGGGGGCCCGCCGGGGAGCTGTTTTTT.

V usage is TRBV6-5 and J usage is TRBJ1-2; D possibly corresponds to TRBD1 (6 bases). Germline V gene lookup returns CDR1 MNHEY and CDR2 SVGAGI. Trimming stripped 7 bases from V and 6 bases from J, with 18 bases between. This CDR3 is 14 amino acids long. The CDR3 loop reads CASTGSGRGNGYTF. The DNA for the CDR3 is TGTGCCAGCACTGGTAGTGGCAGGGGAAATGGCTACACCTTC.

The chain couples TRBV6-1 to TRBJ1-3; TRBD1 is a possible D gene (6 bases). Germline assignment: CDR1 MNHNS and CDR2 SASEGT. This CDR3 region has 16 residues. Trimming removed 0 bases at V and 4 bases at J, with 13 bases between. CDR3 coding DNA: TGTGCCAGCAGTGAAGCGACGCAGGGGTCGGGAAACACCATATATTTT. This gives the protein CASSEATQGSGNTIYF.

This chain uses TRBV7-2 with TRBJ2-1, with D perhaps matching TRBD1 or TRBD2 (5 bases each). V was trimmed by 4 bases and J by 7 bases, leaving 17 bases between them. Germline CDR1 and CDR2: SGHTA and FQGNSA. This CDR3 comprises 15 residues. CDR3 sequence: CASSYGGGVRNEQFF. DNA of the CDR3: TGTGCCAGCAGCTATGGGGGTGGAGTACGGAATGAGCAGTTCTTC.

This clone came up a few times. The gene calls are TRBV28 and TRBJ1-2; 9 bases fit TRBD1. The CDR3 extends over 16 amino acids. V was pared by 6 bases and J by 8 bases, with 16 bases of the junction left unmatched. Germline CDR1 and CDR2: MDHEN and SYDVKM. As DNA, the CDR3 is TGTGCCAGCAGCCGGATACAGGGGGCTAAGCCGGAGGGCTACACCTTC. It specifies CASSRIQGAKPEGYTF.

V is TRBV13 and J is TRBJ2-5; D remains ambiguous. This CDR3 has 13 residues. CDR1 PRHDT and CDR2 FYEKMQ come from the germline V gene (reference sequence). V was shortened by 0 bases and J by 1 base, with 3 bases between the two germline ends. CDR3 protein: CASSLGFQETQYF. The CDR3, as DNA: TGTGCCAGCAGCTTAGGTTTCCAAGAGACCCAGTACTTC.

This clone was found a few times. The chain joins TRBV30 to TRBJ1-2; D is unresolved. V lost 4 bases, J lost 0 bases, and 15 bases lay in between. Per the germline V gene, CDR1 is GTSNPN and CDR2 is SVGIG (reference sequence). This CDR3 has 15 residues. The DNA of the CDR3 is TGTGCCTGGACCCGGATGCAGTGGACTAACTATGGCTACACCTTC. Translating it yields CAWTRMQWTNYGYTF.

The CDR3 coding sequence is TGTGCCAGCAGCTCTGGGGGGAACACTGAAGCTTTCTTT. The encoded protein is CASSSGGNTEAFF. The V and J genes are TRBV11-3 and TRBJ1-1; tentative D call: TRBD1 (5 bases). Trimming shortened V by 4 bases and J by 1 base, and 7 bases separated the two germline ends. This CDR3 contains 13 residues. The germline gives CDR1 SGHNT, CDR2 YENEEA.

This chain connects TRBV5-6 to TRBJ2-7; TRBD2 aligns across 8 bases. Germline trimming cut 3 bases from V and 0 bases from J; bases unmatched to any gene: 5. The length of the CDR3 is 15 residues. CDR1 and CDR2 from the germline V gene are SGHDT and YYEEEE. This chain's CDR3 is CASSWGSGSSYEQYF. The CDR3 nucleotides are TGTGCCAGCAGCTGGGGGAGCGGGAGCTCCTACGAGCAGTACTTC.

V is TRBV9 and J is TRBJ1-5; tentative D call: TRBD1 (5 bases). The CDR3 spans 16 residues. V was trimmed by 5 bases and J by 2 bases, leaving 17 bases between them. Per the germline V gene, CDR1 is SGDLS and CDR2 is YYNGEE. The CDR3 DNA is TGTGCCAGCAGTCCTTACGACCGGGGGGGCAATCAGCCCCAGCATTTT. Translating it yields CASSPYDRGGNQPQHF.

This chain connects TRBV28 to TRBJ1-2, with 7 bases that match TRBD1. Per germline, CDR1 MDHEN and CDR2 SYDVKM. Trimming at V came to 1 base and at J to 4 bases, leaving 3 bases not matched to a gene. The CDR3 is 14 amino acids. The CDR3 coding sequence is TGTGCCAGCAGTTTATTGGCAGGGGGCTATGGCTACACCTTC. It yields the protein CASSLLAGGYGYTF.

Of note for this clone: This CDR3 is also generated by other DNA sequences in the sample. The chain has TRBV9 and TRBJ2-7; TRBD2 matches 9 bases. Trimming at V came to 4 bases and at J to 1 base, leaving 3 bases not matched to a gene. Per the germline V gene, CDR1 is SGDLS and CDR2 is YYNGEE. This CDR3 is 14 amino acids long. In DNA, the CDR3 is TGTGCCAGCAGCCCTAGCGGGACTTCCTACGAGCAGTACTTC. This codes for CASSPSGTSYEQYF.